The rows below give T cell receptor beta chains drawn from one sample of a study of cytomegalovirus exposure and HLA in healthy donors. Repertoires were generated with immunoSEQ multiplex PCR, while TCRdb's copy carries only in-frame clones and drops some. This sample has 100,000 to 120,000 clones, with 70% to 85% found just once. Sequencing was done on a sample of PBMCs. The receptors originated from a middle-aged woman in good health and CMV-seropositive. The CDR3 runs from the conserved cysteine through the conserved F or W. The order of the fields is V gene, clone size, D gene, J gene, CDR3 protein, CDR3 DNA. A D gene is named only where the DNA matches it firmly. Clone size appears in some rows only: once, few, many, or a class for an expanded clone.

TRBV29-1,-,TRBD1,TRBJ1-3,CSVRQGGASGNTIYF,TGCAGCGTGAGACAGGGAGGCGCCTCTGGAAACACCATATATTTT
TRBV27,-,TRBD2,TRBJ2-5,CASSLSNVGGETQYF,TGTGCCAGCAGTTTATCGAACGTCGGGGGGGAGACCCAGTACTTC
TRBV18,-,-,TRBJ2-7,CASSRRADGEQYF,TGTGCCAGCTCACGCAGGGCGGATGGCGAGCAGTACTTC
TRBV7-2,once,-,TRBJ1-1,CASKRAPGVGTEAFF,TGTGCCAGCAAAAGAGCACCAGGGGTGGGCACTGAAGCTTTCTTT
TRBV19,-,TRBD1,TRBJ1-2,CASSITLGQESGYTF,TGTGCCAGTAGTATAACCCTGGGACAGGAGAGTGGCTACACCTTC
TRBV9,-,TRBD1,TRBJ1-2,CASSGSSVDRSYGYTF,TGTGCCAGCAGCGGGAGCTCCGTGGACAGGTCCTATGGCTACACCTTC
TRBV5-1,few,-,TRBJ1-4,CASSLVGTNEKLFF,TGCGCCAGCAGCTTAGTCGGGACTAATGAAAAACTGTTTTTT
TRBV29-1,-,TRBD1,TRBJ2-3,CSVTGTGLTDTQYF,TGCAGCGTGACCGGGACAGGTTTGACAGATACGCAGTATTTT
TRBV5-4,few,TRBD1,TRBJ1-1,CASRTLTGGNTEAFF,TGTGCCAGCAGGACTCTGACAGGGGGGAACACTGAAGCTTTCTTT
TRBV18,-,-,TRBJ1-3,CASSPPLRGTIYF,TGTGCCAGCTCACCACCCCTGAGAGGCACCATATATTTT
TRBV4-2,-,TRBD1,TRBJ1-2,CASSHGTSGGRGGYTF,TGTGCCAGCAGCCACGGTACCTCAGGGGGAAGAGGAGGCTACACCTTC
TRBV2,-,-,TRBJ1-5,CASSGGQNSNQPQHF,TGTGCCAGCAGTGGGGGACAAAATAGCAATCAGCCCCAGCATTTT
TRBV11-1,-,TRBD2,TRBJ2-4,CASSSSGENIQYF,TGTGCCAGCAGCTCTAGCGGGGAAAACATTCAGTACTTC
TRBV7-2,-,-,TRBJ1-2,CASSSPRVVDGYTF,TGTGCCAGCAGCTCACCCAGGGTCGTGGATGGCTACACCTTC
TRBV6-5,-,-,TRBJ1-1,CASSLLNPDTEAFF,TGTGCCAGCAGCCTACTCAACCCCGACACTGAAGCTTTCTTT
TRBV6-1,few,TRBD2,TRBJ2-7,CASRAIAGGGGEQYF,TGTGCCAGCAGAGCCATAGCGGGAGGGGGTGGCGAGCAGTACTTC
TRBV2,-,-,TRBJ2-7,CASRDDTFPYEQYF,TGTGCCAGCAGAGACGACACGTTCCCATACGAGCAGTACTTC
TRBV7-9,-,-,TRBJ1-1,CASSSVVDTEAFF,TGTGCCAGCAGCTCAGTCGTGGACACTGAAGCTTTCTTT
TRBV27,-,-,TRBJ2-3,CASSPGTQVSTDTQYF,TGTGCCAGCAGCCCGGGGACACAGGTCAGCACAGATACGCAGTATTTT
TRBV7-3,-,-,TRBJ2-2,CASSLMDLPNTGELFF,TGTGCCAGCAGCTTGATGGACTTACCGAACACCGGGGAGCTGTTTTTT
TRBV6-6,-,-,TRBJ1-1,CATQGGNTEAFF,TGTGCCACCCAGGGAGGGAACACTGAAGCTTTCTTT
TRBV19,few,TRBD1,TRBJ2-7,CASSIGTGDYEQYF,TGTGCCAGTAGTATCGGGACAGGCGACTACGAGCAGTACTTC
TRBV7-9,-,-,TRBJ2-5,CASSFDSLQETQYF,TGTGCCAGCAGCTTCGATAGCCTCCAAGAGACCCAGTACTTC
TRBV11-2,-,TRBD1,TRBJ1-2,CASSSGQGYGYTF,TGTGCCAGCAGCTCGGGACAGGGCTATGGCTACACCTTC
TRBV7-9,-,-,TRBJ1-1,CASRGAQALGNTEAFF,TGTGCCAGCCGCGGGGCCCAGGCGTTAGGGAACACTGAAGCTTTCTTT
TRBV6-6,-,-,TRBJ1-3,CASTPGIYGNTIYF,TGTGCCAGCACCCCAGGGATCTATGGAAACACCATATATTTT
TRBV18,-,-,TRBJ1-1,CASSSQGSNTEAFF,TGTGCCAGCTCCTCGCAGGGATCGAACACTGAAGCTTTCTTT
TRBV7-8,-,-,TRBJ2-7,CASSLGREQYF,TGTGCCAGCAGCTTAGGGAGAGAGCAGTACTTC
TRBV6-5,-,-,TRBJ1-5,CASSSTDGLNQPQHF,TGTGCCAGCAGCTCGACGGACGGACTCAATCAGCCCCAGCATTTT
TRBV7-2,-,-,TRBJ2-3,CASSLGAGVPDTQYF,TGTGCCAGCAGCTTAGGGGCAGGGGTGCCGGATACGCAGTATTTT
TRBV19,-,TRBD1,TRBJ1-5,CATRGTGSIQPQHF,TGTGCCACCCGAGGGACAGGGAGTATCCAGCCCCAGCATTTT
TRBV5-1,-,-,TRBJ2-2,CASSLLQTGELFF,TGCGCCAGCAGCTTGTTGCAGACCGGGGAGCTGTTTTTT
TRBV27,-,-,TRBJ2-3,CASSWDTSTDTQYF,TGTGCCAGCAGTTGGGACACAAGCACAGATACGCAGTATTTT
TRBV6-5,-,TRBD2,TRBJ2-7,CASSGTSLAEQYF,TGTGCCAGCAGCGGGACTAGCCTCGCCGAGCAGTACTTC
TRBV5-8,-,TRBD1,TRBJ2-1,CASSSRDRGYNEQFF,TGTGCCAGCAGCTCCCGGGACAGGGGCTACAATGAGCAGTTCTTC
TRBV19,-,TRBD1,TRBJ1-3,CASSIRVDRWSGNTIYF,TGTGCCAGTAGTATCCGGGTGGACAGGTGGTCGGGAAACACCATATATTTT
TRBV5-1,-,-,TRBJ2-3,CASTWELTDTQYF,TGCGCCAGCACCTGGGAGCTTACAGATACGCAGTATTTT
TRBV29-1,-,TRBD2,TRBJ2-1,CSGFREATGEQFF,TGCAGCGGATTCCGGGAGGCGACCGGTGAGCAGTTCTTC
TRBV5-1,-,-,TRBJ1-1,CASSLWAAGMNTEAFF,TGCGCCAGCAGCTTGTGGGCAGCGGGGATGAACACTGAAGCTTTCTTT
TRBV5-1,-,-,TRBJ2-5,CASSWFRGIKGETQYF,TGCGCCAGCAGCTGGTTCAGGGGCATTAAGGGAGAGACCCAGTACTTC
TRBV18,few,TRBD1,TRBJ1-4,CASSPPRSKGARSGPGVEKLFF,TGTGCCAGCTCACCACCGAGGAGCAAGGGGGCCAGAAGCGGCCCGGGAGTCGAAAAACTGTTTTTT
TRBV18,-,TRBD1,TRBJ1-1,CASSPQGANTEAFF,TGTGCCAGCTCACCACAGGGGGCGAACACTGAAGCTTTCTTT
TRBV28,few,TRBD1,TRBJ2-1,CASSLFGRYRGALWYRFF,TGTGCCAGCAGTTTATTTGGCCGGTACAGGGGCGCTTTATGGTATCGGTTCTTC
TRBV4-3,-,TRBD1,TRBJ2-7,CASSQDLRGRYEQYF,TGCGCCAGCAGCCAAGATCTCAGGGGGCGATACGAGCAGTACTTC
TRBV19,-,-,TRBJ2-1,CASSRGDHREQFF,TGTGCCAGTAGTCGAGGCGACCACAGGGAGCAGTTCTTC
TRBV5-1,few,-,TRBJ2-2,CASSLGGARTNTGELFF,TGCGCCAGCAGCTTGGGCGGGGCCCGAACGAACACCGGGGAGCTGTTTTTT
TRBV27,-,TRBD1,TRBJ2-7,CASSPGTGGSHEQYF,TGTGCCAGCAGTCCCGGGACAGGGGGCTCCCACGAGCAGTACTTC
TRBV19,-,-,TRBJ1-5,CASSIRSLHGEGNQPQHF,TGTGCCAGTAGTATTCGGAGTCTTCACGGGGAGGGAAATCAGCCCCAGCATTTT
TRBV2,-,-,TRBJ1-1,CASSPQGPNTEAFF,TGTGCCAGCAGCCCACAGGGACCGAACACTGAAGCTTTCTTT
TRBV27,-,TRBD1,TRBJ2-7,CASSILPGQGPYEQYF,TGTGCCAGCAGTATTCTACCGGGACAGGGACCTTACGAGCAGTACTTC
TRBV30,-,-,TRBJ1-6,CAWSVQGDSPLHF,TGTGCCTGGAGTGTACAGGGTGATTCACCCCTCCACTTT
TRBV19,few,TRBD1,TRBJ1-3,CASSIQGTAGPGNTIYF,TGTGCCAGTAGTATTCAAGGGACAGCAGGCCCGGGAAACACCATATATTTT
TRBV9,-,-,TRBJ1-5,CASSAGYSNQPQHF,TGTGCCAGCAGCGCGGGTTATAGCAATCAGCCCCAGCATTTT
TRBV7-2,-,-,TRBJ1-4,CASSLVAANEKLFF,TGTGCCAGCAGCTTAGTGGCAGCTAATGAAAAACTGTTTTTT
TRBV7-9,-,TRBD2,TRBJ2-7,CSSAPTSGRVSYEQYF,TGTTCCAGCGCACCAACTAGCGGGAGGGTCTCCTACGAGCAGTACTTC
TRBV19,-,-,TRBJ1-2,CASSIDLDGVYGYTF,TGTGCCAGTAGTATAGATCTTGACGGAGTCTATGGCTACACCTTC
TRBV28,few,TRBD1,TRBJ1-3,CASSTDRDGNTIYF,TGTGCCAGCAGCACGGACAGGGATGGAAACACCATATATTTT
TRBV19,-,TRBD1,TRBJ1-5,CASSTGQVYSNQPQHF,TGTGCCAGTAGTACGGGACAGGTCTATAGCAATCAGCCCCAGCATTTT
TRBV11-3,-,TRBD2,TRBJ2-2,CASSALAGGGAGELFF,TGTGCCAGCAGCGCACTAGCGGGAGGGGGAGCCGGGGAGCTGTTTTTT
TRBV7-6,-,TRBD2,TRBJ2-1,CASTRTSGDIEQFF,TGTGCCAGCACAAGGACTAGCGGCGATATTGAGCAGTTCTTC